This T cell receptor (beta chain) was captured by sequencing in a study of cytomegalovirus exposure and HLA in healthy donors. Study overall: Of 300 to 500 genotyped donors, roughly 86% clustered with self-reported Caucasian donors.

Though nominally healthy at sampling, donors likely had unrecorded immune exposures. PCR was performed using 60 Vbeta and 13 Jbeta primers. Clones were read by immunoSEQ multiplex PCR, and TCRdb kept only the in-frame ones, dropping some. In total, the table holds around 140,000 clones. As to this clone: The antigen is not known.

Study-level points and caveats: With later analysis, a missense DCLRE1C variant became linked to TCR beta V- and J-gene trimming. Most CMV-associated TCR beta chains appeared HLA-restricted in a later analysis.

This receptor was taken from a male donor in good health and CMV-seronegative. The sequenced material came from PBMCs.

The CDR3 nucleotides read TGTGCCAGCAGCCCGAGGACGGGGTCGGCCTATGGCTACACCTTC. It specifies CASSPRTGSAYGYTF. The chain links TRBV7-8 to TRBJ1-2; D gene ambiguous. Germline-derived CDR1 and CDR2 are SGHVS and FQNEAQ. This CDR3 contains 15 residues. V gave up 5 bases and J gave up 4 bases, with 17 bases separating them. Variable domain in full (rest from reference TRBV7-8 and TRBJ1-2): GAGVSQSPRYKVAKRGQDVALRCDPISGHVSLFWYQQALGQGPEFLTYFQNEAQLDKSGLPSDRFFAERPEGSVSTLKIQRTQQEDSAVYLCASSPRTGSAYGYTFGSGTRLTVV.